The clone carrying this T cell receptor beta chain has just one count. This sample was included in a study of T cells in tuberculosis. No alpha-beta pairing information exists for these sequences. TCRdb's table, derived via immunoSEQ multiplex PCR, lists solely in-frame clones and lacks some. The sample shows 55,000 to 65,000 clones, under 90% of them seen only once. After thawing and overnight rest, PBMC were stained with GMM-loaded CD1B tetramer, viability dye and anti-CD3 for sorting. The lipid loaded on the CD1B tetramers was C32 glucose monomycolate from Rhodococcus equi. PBMC for tetramer sorting were first depleted of CD14-expressing monocytes. Sequenced material: CD1b-GMM tetramer-negative cells sorted from PBMCs. The source is an adult woman with latent tuberculosis.

In DNA form, the CDR3 reads TGTGCCAGCAGCTTACTAGCGGGTCTTACCGGGGAGCTGTTTTTT. Amino acids: CASSLLAGLTGELFF. The genes are TRBV11-2 and TRBJ2-2; 8 bases are shared with TRBD2. J was trimmed by 5 bases and V by 2 bases; bases with no gene match: 4. Germline CDR1 is SGHAT and CDR2 is FQNNGV. The CDR3 extends over 15 amino acids.